Following are 20 T cell receptor beta chains from one sample sequenced in a study of tissue T cells after allogeneic stem cell transplantation. Time point meaning: mouse harvest day 7 after allogeneic transplant. Each mouse received 10^7 T-cell-depleted marrow cells plus 10^6 splenic CD5+ T cells by tail vein. Some clones are missing from TCRdb's copy, which holds only in-frame ones; the method was immunoSEQ multiplex PCR. The top ten clones hold around 3.9% of a sample with 5,500 to 9,000 clones, 50% of them seen once. Sequences were obtained from gut tissue. These receptors were obtained from a female BALB/c mouse given C57BL/6 T cells with graft-versus-host disease after an allogeneic hematopoietic cell transplant.

In its sample, this clone was seen a few times. Mouse names are used for the genes. The read stops 1 residue short of the end of the CDR3; the missing end is completed from the germline J gene. The chain joins TRBV3 to TRBJ2-7; TRBD2 matches at 7 bases. The CDR3 length is 15 residues. V was clipped by 3 bases and J by 0 bases; unmatched bases: 5. CDR1 and CDR2 from the germline V gene are SNHLY and FYNGKV (reference sequence). The CDR3 protein is CASSLNWGSSYEQYF. CDR3 DNA, as far as it was read: TGTGCCAGCAGCTTGAACTGGGGAAGCTCCTATGAACAGTAC.

This clone was detected once. Genes and germline are mouse. The read terminates 1 residue ahead of where the CDR3 ends, so the germline J gene completes it. V and J are TRBV26 and TRBJ1-1; no clear D. Trimming removed 3 bases at V and 1 base at J, with 6 bases between. Germline V gene lookup returns CDR1 KGHPV and CDR2 FQNQEV (reference sequence). The CDR3 has 13 amino acids. CDR3 DNA (partial): TGTGCCAGCAGTCTAGGACGGAACACAGAAGTCTTC. Translated, it gives CASSLGRNTEVF. The whole CDR3 reads CASSLGRNTEVFF.

In this sample, this clone is medium-sized. Gene and germline names: mouse. The sequence runs out 1 residue before the end of the CDR3; the remainder is reconstructed from the germline J gene. The genes are TRBV13-1 and TRBJ2-7; D gene unclear. The V end was cut by 0 bases, the J end by 0 bases, with 7 bases between. Per germline, CDR1 NSHNY and CDR2 SYGAGN. This CDR3 has 14 residues. Incomplete CDR3 DNA: TGTGCCAGCAGTGATGCCCCACTCTCCTATGAACAGTAC. This translates into CASSDAPLSYEQY. The CDR3 reads in full as CASSDAPLSYEQYF.

The sample holds a few counts of this clone. Any gene name here is a mouse gene name. The CDR3 end is not reached by the read, which stops 1 residue before it; the germline J gene fills it in. The genes are TRBV15 and TRBJ2-7; TRBD1 agrees at 8 bases. This CDR3 has 12 amino acids. Trimming cost V 5 bases and J 4 bases; bases outside gene matches: 1. Per the germline V gene, CDR1 is SGHND and CDR2 is FRSKSL. The chain's CDR3 is CASSRQGYEQYF. The part of the CDR3 DNA that was read is TGTGCCAGCAGTCGACAGGGGTATGAACAGTAC.

With regard to this clone: All gene names here are mouse names. The CDR3 end falls 1 residue outside the read, so it is completed with the germline J gene. The rearrangement uses TRBV12-1 and TRBJ2-5; 9 bases are shared with TRBD2. The CDR3 loop spans 15 amino acids. V trimming: 0 bases; J trimming: 7 bases; junction bases outside the gene matches: 7. CDR1 SGHSN and CDR2 HYEKVE come from the germline V gene. CDR3: CASSLEWGGAHTQYF. CDR3 bases read: TGTGCCAGCTCTCTCGAATGGGGGGGCGCTCACACCCAGTAC.

By its share, this clone is medium-sized (0.01 to 0.1%). Gene names and germline match the mouse. The sequence runs out 1 residue before the end of the CDR3; the remainder is reconstructed from the germline J gene. The chain has TRBV13-2 and TRBJ2-7; no definite D call. Germline V gene data show CDR1 as NNHNN and CDR2 as SYGAGS (reference sequence). The CDR3 contains 11 residues. V lost 4 bases and J 0 bases, leaving 2 bases between the germline ends. The sequenced CDR3 bases are TGTGCCAGCGGTCCCTCCTATGAACAGTAC. Protein: CASGPSYEQY. The whole CDR3 protein reads CASGPSYEQYF.

On this clone itself: Mouse gene names and germline throughout. The CDR3 end falls 1 residue outside the read, so it is completed with the germline J gene. V gene TRBV23 combines with J gene TRBJ2-1; TRBD1 is the table's D call and was not checked against the DNA. Germline assignment: CDR1 KGHTA and CDR2 FQNQQP. This CDR3 has 14 amino acids. The CDR3: CSSSQSTGVAEQFF. The DNA read from the CDR3 is TGCTCCAGCAGTCAATCGACAGGGGTGGCTGAGCAGTTC.

Remarks on this clone: The gene names here belong to mouse. The CDR3 goes on 1 residue after the read ends, and that part is filled in from the germline J gene. The V gene is TRBV23, the J gene TRBJ2-5; the D call of TRBD2 is as the table states it, not checked on the DNA. CDR3 length: 13 residues. Germline V gene lookup returns CDR1 KGHTA and CDR2 FQNQQP. CDR3 protein: CSSRTGDQDTQYF. CDR3 DNA (partial): TGCTCCAGCAGGACTGGGGACCAAGACACCCAGTAC.

As regards this clone: The gene names given are mouse names. CDR3 loop: CASSKGANTEVFF. The DNA read from the CDR3 is TGTGCCAGCAGTAAGGGGGCCAACACAGAAGTCTTC. V and J are TRBV26 and TRBJ1-1; 7 bases are shared with TRBD1. The observed sequence ends 1 residue before the CDR3 terminus, with the missing tail filled in from the germline J gene. With V trimmed by 5 bases and J by 2 bases, 2 bases remained unmatched. CDR3 size: 13 residues. Per germline, CDR1 KGHPV and CDR2 FQNQEV (reference sequence).

Turning to this clone: Gene and germline names: mouse. The CDR3 extends 1 residue past the end of the read, so its final part is completed from the germline J gene. The V gene is TRBV29, the J gene TRBJ2-1, with 10 nucleotides matching TRBD1. Losses at the gene ends were 6 bases for V and 6 bases for J; bases not matched to a gene: 5. Germline V gene sequence: CDR1 MSHET, CDR2 SYDVDS. The CDR3 contains 14 residues. The part of the CDR3 DNA that was read is TGTGCTAGCAGACCCGGGACAGGGGTTGCTGAGCAGTTC. The encoded protein is CASRPGTGVAEQF. The whole CDR3 sequence is CASRPGTGVAEQFF.

A remark on this clone: Mouse germline and gene names are used. The CDR3 end is not reached by the read, which stops 1 residue before it; the germline J gene fills it in. The chain couples TRBV23 to TRBJ1-1. Germline V CDR1 and CDR2: KGHTA, FQNQQP. The CDR3 is made up of 15 amino acids. The DNA read from the CDR3 is TGCTCCAGCAGTCGCCCGGGACGGGGGAGGGCAGAAGTCTTC. As protein: CSSSRPGRGRAEVF. The complete CDR3 sequence is CSSSRPGRGRAEVFF.

In regard to this clone: Gene and germline names: mouse. The read gets to within 1 residue of the CDR3 end, and the germline J gene fills in the rest. The gene calls are TRBV12-2 and TRBJ2-2; D perhaps matches TRBD2 (7 bases). Germline CDR1 is SGHLS and CDR2 is HYDKME. The V and J ends lost 0 bases and 4 bases respectively, with 14 bases between them. The CDR3 totals 16 residues. CDR3 region: CASSLLGGGSTGQLYF. The part of the CDR3 DNA that was read is TGTGCCAGCTCTCTCTTGGGGGGCGGGAGCACCGGGCAGCTCTAC.

With regard to this clone: Here the gene names and germline are mouse. Coverage ceases 1 residue before the CDR3 finishes, and the germline J gene fills in the end. This chain uses TRBV15 with TRBJ1-1, with a weak D call TRBD1 (6 bases). Germline-derived CDR1 and CDR2 are SGHND and FRSKSL. The CDR3 runs to 15 residues. V was shortened by 2 bases and J by 4 bases, with 14 bases between the two germline ends. CDR3 bases read: TGTGCCAGCAGTTTATGGGGGCGCGGGGGCACAGAAGTCTTC. Protein product: CASSLWGRGGTEVF. The complete CDR3 sequence is CASSLWGRGGTEVFF.

This clone rates as medium-sized (0.01 to 0.1%). Mouse names are used for the genes. The read falls 1 residue short of the CDR3 end, and the missing part is taken from the germline J gene. The V and J genes are TRBV12-1 and TRBJ2-1, with 11 bases identical to TRBD2. Germline values: CDR1 SGHSN, CDR2 HYEKVE. The CDR3 runs to 15 residues. Unmatched junction bases numbered 2, after V lost 2 bases and J lost 3 bases. CDR3 DNA, as far as it was read: TGTGCCAGCTCTCCTGGACTGGGGGGCTATGCTGAGCAGTTC. Its protein is CASSPGLGGYAEQF. The whole CDR3 protein is CASSPGLGGYAEQFF.

A few counts support this clone. Each gene name is a mouse one. The read finishes 1 residue shy of the CDR3 end, and the germline J gene is used to complete it. J is TRBJ2-7 and V is TRBV12-2; unclear D gene. Germline V lookup: CDR1 SGHLS, CDR2 HYDKME. The CDR3 sequence is 12 residues long. Trimming left V 4 bases short and J 4 bases short, with 10 bases between. CDR3 DNA (partial): TGTGCCAGCTCACTTACAGAATATGAACAGTAC. Protein product: CASSLTEYEQY. The whole CDR3 reads CASSLTEYEQYF. Supplemented by reference TRBV12-2 and TRBJ2-7, the full variable domain reads NSGVVQSPRYIIKGKGERSILKCIPISGHLSVAWYQQTQGQELKFFIQHYDKMERDKGNLPSRFSVQQFDDYHSEMNMSALELEDSAVYFCASSLTEYEQYFGPGTRLTVL.

This clone was counted a few times. These gene names are mouse names. The sequence runs out 1 residue before the end of the CDR3; the remainder is reconstructed from the germline J gene. The V and J genes are TRBV20 and TRBJ2-7; the match to TRBD2 covers 11 bases. Germline V gives CDR1 GFQATS, CDR2 STVNSAI. The CDR3 runs to 12 residues. V shed 4 bases and J 7 bases; nucleotides not matched to a gene: 3. CDR3 bases read: TGTGGTGCTAACTGGGGGGGCGACGAACAGTAC. Amino acids: CGANWGGDEQY. In full, the CDR3 reads CGANWGGDEQYF.

As regards this clone: Germline and genes here are mouse. The read comes to an end 1 residue before the CDR3 does, leaving the germline J gene to fill in the end. The chain combines TRBV16 with TRBJ2-7; D is possibly TRBD2 (5 bases). This CDR3 has 14 amino acids. V was cut by 2 bases and J by 0 bases, with 8 bases left in between. Germline assignment: CDR1 SGHSA and CDR2 FRNQAP. The DNA read from the CDR3 is TGTGCAAGCAGCTTATTGGGGAACTCCTATGAACAGTAC. Translating it yields CASSLLGNSYEQY. The entire CDR3 protein is CASSLLGNSYEQYF.

With regard to this clone: Gene names denote mouse genes. The CDR3 extends 1 residue past the end of the read, so its final part is completed from the germline J gene. The rearrangement uses TRBV3 and TRBJ2-4; 13 bases match TRBD2. V was clipped by 1 base and J by 3 bases; unmatched bases: 1. The germline V gene encodes CDR1 SNHLY and CDR2 FYNGKV (reference sequence). This CDR3 has 16 residues. The sequenced part of the CDR3 DNA is TGTGCCAGCAGCTTAGGGACTGGGGGGGCCCAAAACACCTTGTAC. It is translated as CASSLGTGGAQNTLY. The entire CDR3 sequence reads CASSLGTGGAQNTLYF.

About this clone: The genes are named according to mouse. The CDR3 end is not reached by the read, which stops 1 residue before it; the germline J gene fills it in. The rearrangement links TRBV26 to TRBJ1-1, with D possibly being TRBD1 (5 bases). Trimming pared 4 bases from V and 1 base from J, leaving 7 bases between. This CDR3 has 13 residues. CDR1 and CDR2 (germline): KGHPV, FQNQEV (reference sequence). CDR3 bases read: TGTGCCAGCAGTCCAGGGAGGAACACAGAAGTCTTC. Protein sequence: CASSPGRNTEVF. The whole CDR3 reads CASSPGRNTEVFF.

In regard to this clone: Mouse gene names and germline throughout. The read gets to within 1 residue of the CDR3 end, and the germline J gene fills in the rest. The chain recombines TRBV26 with TRBJ2-1; D could derive from TRBD1 or TRBD2 (5 bases each). Germline V gene data show CDR1 as KGHPV and CDR2 as FQNQEV (reference sequence). V was trimmed by 6 bases and J by 1 base, leaving 10 bases between them. CDR3 length: 14 residues. Incomplete CDR3 DNA: TGTGCCAGCAGGTCCCGGGACAACTATGCTGAGCAGTTC. This sequence encodes CASRSRDNYAEQF. The CDR3, in full, reads CASRSRDNYAEQFF.